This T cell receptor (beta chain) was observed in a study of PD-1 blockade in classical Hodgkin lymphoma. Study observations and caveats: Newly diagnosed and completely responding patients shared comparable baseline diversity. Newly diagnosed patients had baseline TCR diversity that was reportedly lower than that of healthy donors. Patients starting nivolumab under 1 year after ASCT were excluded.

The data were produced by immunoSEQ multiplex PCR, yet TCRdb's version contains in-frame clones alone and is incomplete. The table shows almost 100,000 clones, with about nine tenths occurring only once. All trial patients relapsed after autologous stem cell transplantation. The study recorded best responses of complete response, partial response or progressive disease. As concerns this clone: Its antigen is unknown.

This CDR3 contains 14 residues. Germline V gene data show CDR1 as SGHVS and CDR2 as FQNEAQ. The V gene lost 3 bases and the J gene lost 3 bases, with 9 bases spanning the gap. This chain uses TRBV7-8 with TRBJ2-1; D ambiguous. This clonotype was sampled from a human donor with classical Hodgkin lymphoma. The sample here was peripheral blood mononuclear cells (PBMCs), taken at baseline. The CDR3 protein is CASSFVSGYNEQFF. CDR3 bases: TGTGCCAGCAGCTTTGTCTCCGGCTACAATGAGCAGTTCTTC.